The table lists the clone carrying this T cell receptor (beta chain) with many counts. Antigen unknown. These data belong to a study of T cells after posttransplantation cyclophosphamide. The study, taken as a whole, reports: TRB overlap between skin or GI tissue T cells and blood was limited.

The germline V gene encodes CDR1 SEHNR and CDR2 FQNEAQ (reference sequence). The length of the CDR3 is 14 residues. J was trimmed by 5 bases and V by 5 bases; bases with no gene match: 5. Profiling relied on immunoSEQ multiplex PCR, and the TCRdb table lists in-frame clones only, not all of them. The sample was found to contain over 30,000 clones, and every one recurs. The TCR comes from a girl between 5 and 17 years old in good health, CMV-negative, and a related stem cell transplant donor. The gene calls are TRBV7-9 and TRBJ1-1, with 10 bases lining up with TRBD1. The specimen sequenced was PBMCs. The chain's CDR3 is CASSDRQGATEAFF. The CDR3 DNA follows: TGTGCCAGCAGCGACCGACAGGGGGCGACTGAAGCTTTCTTT.